These 28 T cell receptor beta chains came from one sample sequenced in a study of blood T cell repertoires in COVID-19. Sequenced by immunoSEQ multiplex PCR; TCRdb stores in-frame clones only, minus some. The table has fewer than 350,000 clones, approximately 86% seen once. Sequenced input: peripheral blood. The receptor set was obtained from a woman aged 65 to 85 with COVID-19, enrolled during active disease.

The genes are TRBV28 and TRBJ1-1; the match to TRBD1 covers 10 bases. V gave up 2 bases and J gave up 5 bases; unmatched junction bases: 5. This CDR3 has 15 residues. Germline CDR1 is MDHEN and CDR2 is SYDVKM. The CDR3 DNA sequence: TGTGCCAGCAGTTTACGGACAGGGGGAAAAACTGAAGCTTTCTTT. Translated, it gives CASSLRTGGKTEAFF.

The chain uses TRBV5-1 and TRBJ2-5, with D possibly TRBD1 on 5 matching bases. This CDR3 has 15 residues. Germline V gives CDR1 SGHRS, CDR2 YFSETQ. V was shortened by 3 bases and J by 5 bases, with 17 bases between the two germline ends. The CDR3 loop reads CASSSQTGARETQYF. CDR3 nucleotide sequence: TGCGCCAGCAGCTCCCAGACTGGGGCCAGGGAGACCCAGTACTTC.

This chain connects TRBV9 to TRBJ1-1, with D unclear. Germline V gene sequence: CDR1 SGDLS, CDR2 YYNGEE. The CDR3 covers 14 residues. Trimming cost V 0 bases and J 5 bases, with 11 bases left between them. In DNA form, the CDR3 reads TGTGCCAGCAGCGTAGTCCCGGGAGGTACTGAAGCTTTCTTT. Amino acids: CASSVVPGGTEAFF.

The chain recombines TRBV28 with TRBJ2-3, with a tentative D call TRBD2 (5 bases). The length of the CDR3 is 15 residues. The germline gives CDR1 MDHEN, CDR2 SYDVKM. V lost 2 bases, J lost 1 base, and 10 bases lay in between. The CDR3 coding sequence is TGTGCCAGCAGTTTAGGCCCGAGGGGCACAGATACGCAGTATTTT. This gives the protein CASSLGPRGTDTQYF.

The chain is built from TRBV30 and TRBJ1-1; 10 bases align to TRBD1. The V segment lost 0 bases and the J segment 4 bases; nucleotides outside the gene matches: 5. Germline CDR1 is GTSNPN and CDR2 is SVGIG (reference sequence). The CDR3 consists of 15 residues. CDR3 sequence reads: CAWSVQRTGGTEAFF. In DNA form, the CDR3 reads TGTGCCTGGAGTGTACAACGGACAGGGGGCACTGAAGCTTTCTTT. The complete variable domain, with remaining parts taken from reference TRBV30 and TRBJ1-1, reads SQTIHQWPATLVQPVGSPLSLECTVEGTSNPNLYWYRQAAGRGLQLLFYSVGIGQISSEVPQNLSASRPQDRQFILSSKKLLLSDSGFYLCAWSVQRTGGTEAFFGQGTRLTVV.

This clone showed up just a few times. This chain links TRBV19 with TRBJ2-1, with D possibly being TRBD1 (6 bases). Germline V lookup: CDR1 LNHDA, CDR2 SQIVND (reference sequence). Trimming took 4 bases from V and 5 from J, leaving 18 bases between them. This CDR3 has 16 residues. The CDR3 region is CASSTPRGPSNNEQFF. CDR3 DNA: TGTGCCAGTAGTACTCCCAGGGGTCCTTCAAACAATGAGCAGTTCTTC.

The V gene is TRBV6-4, the J gene TRBJ1-1; 8 bases are a match to TRBD1. The CDR3 spans 19 residues. V shed 5 bases, J shed 3 bases, and the junction held 20 bases outside the gene matches. Per the germline V gene, CDR1 is MRHNA and CDR2 is SNTAGT. The CDR3 DNA is TGTGCCAGCAGTCCCGAAGGATTTGGACAGGGAAGTTTGTACACTGAAGCTTTCTTT. This gives the protein CASSPEGFGQGSLYTEAFF.

About this clone: Other DNA sequences of this sample code for an identical CDR3. This CDR3 is CASSFSGTGGTEAFF. In DNA form, the CDR3 reads TGTGCCAGCAGCTTCTCCGGGACAGGGGGCACTGAAGCTTTCTTT. V gene TRBV11-2 combines with J gene TRBJ1-1; 11 nucleotides match TRBD1. J was trimmed by 4 bases and V by 3 bases; bases with no gene match: 4. The CDR3 has 15 amino acids. Germline-derived CDR1 and CDR2 are SGHAT and FQNNGV.

V is TRBV2 and J is TRBJ1-2; 9 bases agree with TRBD1. CDR1 and CDR2 from the germline V gene are SNHLY and FYNNEI. The CDR3 totals 15 residues. Trimming at V came to 3 bases and at J to 8 bases, leaving 10 bases not matched to a gene. CDR3 loop: CASSDLGQGVGGYTF. CDR3 sequence (DNA): TGTGCCAGCAGTGACTTGGGACAGGGAGTAGGAGGCTACACCTTC.

The chain joins TRBV18 to TRBJ1-1, with D perhaps TRBD1 (5 bases). The CDR3 has 14 amino acids. Per germline, CDR1 KGHSH and CDR2 LQKENI. V was trimmed by 3 bases and J by 1 base, leaving 9 bases between them. Here the CDR3 DNA reads TGTGCCAGCTCACCCTGGACACAGAACACTGAAGCTTTCTTT. Translation gives CASSPWTQNTEAFF.

Only a few counts were recorded for this clone. CDR3 loop: CASTLRGTEAFF. DNA of the CDR3: TGTGCCAGTACCCTCCGCGGGACTGAAGCTTTCTTT. This rearrangement joins TRBV19 to TRBJ1-1; D uncertain. CDR1 is LNHDA, CDR2 SQIVND, per germline (reference sequence). V lost 7 bases and J 5 bases, leaving 11 bases between the germline ends. This CDR3 comprises 12 residues.

The rearrangement uses TRBV18 and TRBJ2-7, with 11 bases matching TRBD1. Germline V gives CDR1 KGHSH, CDR2 LQKENI. This CDR3 has 17 amino acids. Unmatched junction bases numbered 11, after V lost 4 bases and J lost 3 bases. CDR3: CASSLIGRTGGFYEQYF. CDR3 DNA: TGTGCCAGCTCACTCATCGGTCGGACAGGGGGCTTCTACGAGCAGTACTTC.

The rearrangement joins TRBV30 to TRBJ1-4, with D hard to call. The V end was cut by 1 base, the J end by 0 bases, with 6 bases between. Looked up from germline, CDR1 is GTSNPN and CDR2 is SVGIG (reference sequence). CDR3 length: 14 amino acids. Here the CDR3 reads CAWSEATTNEKLFF. The CDR3 DNA reads as TGTGCCTGGAGTGAAGCTACAACTAATGAAAAACTGTTTTTT.

The chain employs TRBV30 and TRBJ2-5; 7 nucleotides line up with TRBD2. Germline V CDR1 and CDR2: GTSNPN, SVGIG (reference sequence). The CDR3 length is 15 residues. V was clipped by 2 bases and J by 2 bases; unmatched bases: 8. The CDR3 coding sequence is TGTGCCTGGAGTACTCGCGGGGGAGTTCAAGAGACCCAGTACTTC. Translation gives CAWSTRGGVQETQYF.

The chain joins TRBV20-1 to TRBJ2-5; D is unresolved. Germline V lookup: CDR1 DFQATT, CDR2 SNEGSKA (reference sequence). The CDR3 sequence is 10 residues long. Deletions cut 3 bases from V and 4 bases from J, with 3 bases between. The CDR3 loop reads CSARRETQYF. The CDR3 DNA reads TGCAGTGCTAGGCGAGAGACCCAGTACTTC.

The chain joins TRBV5-4 to TRBJ2-7, with TRBD1 matching 8 bases. This CDR3 is 15 amino acids long. The germline gives CDR1 SGHNT, CDR2 YYREEE (reference sequence). V was pared by 4 bases and J by 3 bases, with 9 bases of the junction left unmatched. The CDR3 coding sequence is TGTGCCAGCAGCCGGGACCAGGGGGCTTTCTACGAGCAGTACTTC. This translates into CASSRDQGAFYEQYF.

The sample holds a few counts of this clone. The V call is TRBV7-9, the J call TRBJ1-1; TRBD1 agrees at 9 bases. V lost 5 bases to trimming and J lost 4 bases; unmatched junction nucleotides: 14. This CDR3 is 17 amino acids long. Germline lookup yields CDR1 SEHNR and CDR2 FQNEAQ (reference sequence). The CDR3 sequence is CASSTDRGSLRGTEAFF. CDR3 coding DNA: TGTGCCAGCAGCACCGACAGGGGGAGTTTAAGAGGCACTGAAGCTTTCTTT.

The chain employs TRBV4-1 and TRBJ2-3; 8 nucleotides match TRBD2. The CDR3 runs 18 residues. V shed 0 bases and J 0 bases; nucleotides not matched to a gene: 8. CDR1 and CDR2 (germline): MGHRA, YSYEKL. The CDR3 sequence: CASSQELVAGYSTDTQYF. The CDR3 DNA sequence: TGCGCCAGCAGCCAAGAATTGGTAGCGGGGTACAGCACAGATACGCAGTATTTT.

This clone was counted once. The chain recombines TRBV7-2 with TRBJ2-7; 8 bases fit TRBD2. The junction had 19 bases not matched to a gene; V was cut back by 5 bases and J by 7 bases. The CDR3 is made up of 17 amino acids. Germline values: CDR1 SGHTA, CDR2 FQGNSA. The CDR3 spells CASSPNGGGLGAGEQYF. The DNA for the CDR3 is TGTGCCAGCAGCCCCAACGGGGGGGGACTCGGGGCCGGGGAGCAGTACTTC.

This chain uses TRBV18 with TRBJ2-3; tentatively, D is TRBD2 (6 bases). Germline V gives CDR1 KGHSH, CDR2 LQKENI. CDR3 length equals 14 residues. Trimming pared 2 bases from V and 4 bases from J, leaving 10 bases between. The CDR3 here is CASSPGTPADTQYF. The CDR3 DNA is TGTGCCAGCTCACCAGGGACTCCGGCAGATACGCAGTATTTT.

This rearrangement joins TRBV2 to TRBJ2-7; D might be TRBD2 (6 bases). Germline V gene lookup returns CDR1 SNHLY and CDR2 FYNNEI. Trimming left V 6 bases short and J 3 bases short, with 18 bases between. The CDR3 has 15 amino acids. CDR3 DNA: TGTGCCAGCAGGCCCATGAGAGGCGGGAACTACGAGCAGTACTTC. Amino acid sequence: CASRPMRGGNYEQYF.

The table lists this clone with many counts. The chain uses TRBV19 and TRBJ1-6; 7 bases fit TRBD1. The CDR3 loop spans 15 amino acids. CDR1 and CDR2 from the germline V gene are LNHDA and SQIVND (reference sequence). The V gene end was trimmed by 3 bases and the J gene end by 9 bases; junction bases not matched to a gene: 8. The CDR3 loop is CASSILQGLGSPLHF. The CDR3 bases are TGTGCCAGTAGTATCCTACAGGGGTTAGGTTCACCCCTCCACTTT.

The chain carries TRBV2 and TRBJ1-2; D ambiguous. The CDR3 length is 13 residues. The ends were cut back, 6 bases at V and 4 bases at J, with 12 bases in the middle. Germline assignment: CDR1 SNHLY and CDR2 FYNNEI. In DNA, the CDR3 is TGTGCCAGCAGCTCAAGCGTGATCTATGGCTACACCTTC. It codes for CASSSSVIYGYTF.

V usage is TRBV11-2 and J usage is TRBJ2-3, with D maybe TRBD2 (6 bases). Deletions cut 6 bases from V and 8 bases from J, with 21 bases between. The CDR3 totals 15 residues. In germline, CDR1 is SGHAT, CDR2 FQNNGV. The CDR3 bases are TGTGCCAGCAGTACACTAGCAAGTGGTTCTCGTACGCAGTATTTT. Amino acid sequence: CASSTLASGSRTQYF.

This rearrangement joins TRBV6-5 to TRBJ1-5; no firm D call. V lost 6 bases, J lost 7 bases, and 16 bases lay in between. CDR1 and CDR2 from the germline V gene are MNHEY and SVGAGI. The CDR3 has 14 residues. This chain's CDR3 is CASSWSGVGQPQHF. For the CDR3, the DNA is TGTGCCAGCAGCTGGAGCGGAGTAGGGCAGCCCCAGCATTTT.

This chain connects TRBV30 to TRBJ1-2, with D possibly matching TRBD1 (6 bases). CDR1 is GTSNPN and CDR2 is SVGIG in the germline V gene (reference sequence). The ends were cut back, 2 bases at V and 4 bases at J, with 14 bases in the middle. This CDR3 comprises 14 residues. The chain's CDR3 is CAWSYTTGAYGYTF. The DNA of the CDR3 is TGTGCCTGGAGTTACACGACAGGAGCCTATGGCTACACCTTC.

This chain links TRBV7-2 with TRBJ2-1; D unresolved. The CDR3 has 14 residues. Germline V gives CDR1 SGHTA, CDR2 FQGNSA. V was shortened by 2 bases and J by 3 bases, with 8 bases between the two germline ends. CDR3 region: CASSLLAVYNEQFF. CDR3 coding DNA: TGTGCCAGCAGCTTACTTGCGGTCTACAATGAGCAGTTCTTC. Looking up the rest from reference TRBV7-2 and TRBJ2-1 gives the full variable domain: GAGVSQSPSNKVTEKGKDVELRCDPISGHTALYWYRQSLGQGLEFLIYFQGNSAPDKSGLPSDRFSAERTGGSVSTLTIQRTQQEDSAVYLCASSLLAVYNEQFFGPGTRLTVL.

The V call is TRBV3-1 (or the pseudogene TRBV3-2), the J call TRBJ2-7; the D is unclear. The CDR3 spans 15 residues. The V end was cut by 3 bases, the J end by 2 bases, with 14 bases between. Germline V gene data show CDR1 as LGHDT and CDR2 as YNNKEL (reference sequence). CDR3 residues: CASSQTPHLTYEQYF. DNA for the CDR3: TGTGCCAGCAGCCAGACACCCCATTTAACCTACGAGCAGTACTTC.